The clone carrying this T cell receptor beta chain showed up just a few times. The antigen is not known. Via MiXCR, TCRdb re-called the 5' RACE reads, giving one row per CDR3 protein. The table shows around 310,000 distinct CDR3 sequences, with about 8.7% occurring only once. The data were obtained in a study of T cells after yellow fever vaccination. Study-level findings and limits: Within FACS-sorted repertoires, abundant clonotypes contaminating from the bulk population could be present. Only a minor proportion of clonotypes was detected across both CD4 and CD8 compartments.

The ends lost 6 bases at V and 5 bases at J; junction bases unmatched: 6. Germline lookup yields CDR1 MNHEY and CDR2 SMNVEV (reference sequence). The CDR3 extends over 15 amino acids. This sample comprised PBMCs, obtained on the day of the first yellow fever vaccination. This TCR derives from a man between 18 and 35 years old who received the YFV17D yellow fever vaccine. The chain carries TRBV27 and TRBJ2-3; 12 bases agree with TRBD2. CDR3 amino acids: CASSRTSGGLDTQYF. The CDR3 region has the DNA TGTGCCAGCAGCCGCACTAGCGGGGGGCTAGATACGCAGTATTTT.